These 16 T cell receptor beta chains share one sample of origin, sequenced in a study of post-analysis software for immune sequencing data. The study, taken as a whole, reports: Elevated frequency relative to controls characterized several TRBV segments in patients, TRBV5-6, TRBV5-1 and TRBV20-1 among them.

Presence of unique molecular identifiers characterized the TCR beta cDNA libraries. TCRdb analysed the PCR reads with MiXCR anew, one entry per CDR3 protein. The sample comprises about 770,000 distinct CDR3 sequences, about 43% of which are singletons, and roughly 4.9% rests with the top ten. These TCRs are of unknown antigen specificity. Material: blood. These receptors originate from a girl under 18 with multiple sclerosis.

The rearrangement links TRBV7-8 to TRBJ2-3; 9 bases line up with TRBD2. The CDR3 runs to 15 residues. CDR1 is SGHVS, CDR2 FQNEAQ, per germline. Unmatched junction bases numbered 3, after V lost 3 bases and J lost 2 bases. The CDR3: CASSFRLAATDTQYF. The DNA of the CDR3 is TGTGCCAGCAGCTTTAGACTAGCGGCCACAGATACGCAGTATTTT.

V and J are TRBV12-3 or TRBV12-4 and TRBJ1-2; 10 bases agree with TRBD1. The V and J ends lost 3 bases and 6 bases, in that order; junction bases with no gene match: 7. The CDR3 runs 15 residues. The CDR3 protein is CASSLGQGLIDGYTF. The DNA for the CDR3 is TGTGCCAGCAGTTTGGGACAGGGGCTGATAGATGGCTACACCTTC.

This clonotype was counted a single time. Compared with germline, one end of the junction differs, possibly owing to a read error. The chain combines TRBV7-7 with TRBJ2-3; the D is unclear. The CDR3 has 13 amino acids. Per the germline V gene, CDR1 is SSHAT and CDR2 is FNYEAQ (reference sequence). CDR3 region: CASSTSPTDTQYF. The CDR3 DNA reads TGTGCTAGCAGCACATCCCCCACAGATACGCAGTATTTT.

At least ten counts were recorded for this clonotype. This chain uses TRBV20-1 with TRBJ2-3; D might be TRBD2 (6 bases). Per germline, CDR1 DFQATT and CDR2 SNEGSKA (reference sequence). With 3 bases removed from V and 0 bases from J, the gap between germline ends came to 13 bases. The CDR3 loop spans 15 amino acids. This chain's CDR3 is CSASGGTASTDTQYF. CDR3 in DNA: TGCAGTGCTAGTGGGGGGACGGCTAGCACAGATACGCAGTATTTT.

V usage is TRBV27 and J usage is TRBJ2-7; 11 nucleotides match TRBD1. With 5 bases clipped from V and 2 bases from J, the junction kept 8 bases outside the gene matches. The CDR3 has 16 amino acids. Germline lookup yields CDR1 MNHEY and CDR2 SMNVEV (reference sequence). The CDR3: CASSTSDRGRPYEQYF. The CDR3 region has the DNA TGTGCCAGCAGTACCTCGGACAGGGGGCGCCCCTACGAGCAGTACTTC.

This clonotype came up once. The chain combines TRBV6-5 with TRBJ2-7; possibly TRBD1 for D (6 bases). CDR1 is MNHEY, CDR2 SVGAGI, per germline. Trimming removed 5 bases from V and 0 bases from J, with 17 bases in between. This CDR3 is 16 amino acids long. CDR3 region: CASSLLGTSISYEQYF. CDR3 bases: TGTGCCAGCAGTCTACTGGGGACAAGTATCTCCTACGAGCAGTACTTC.

The V and J genes are TRBV29-1 and TRBJ2-5, with D possibly matching TRBD2 (7 bases). The CDR3 sequence is 12 residues long. The ends were cut back, 3 bases at V and 11 bases at J, with 16 bases in the middle. Germline lookup yields CDR1 SQVTM and CDR2 ANQGSEA. CDR3 coding DNA: TGCAGCGTTGAGGGGGGGCTTAATGAGCAGTACTTC. It yields the protein CSVEGGLNEQYF.

CDR3 nucleotide sequence: TGCGCCAGCAGCTTAGTCGGAGCCGTTACAACTAATGAGCAGTTCTTC. This gives the protein CASSLVGAVTTNEQFF. The V call is TRBV5-1, the J call TRBJ2-1; D uncertain. The CDR3 has 16 amino acids. V lost 2 bases and J 7 bases, leaving 19 bases between the germline ends. Per the germline V gene, CDR1 is SGHRS and CDR2 is YFSETQ.

Only one count was recorded for this clonotype. This sequence joins TRBV20-1 and TRBJ2-3; no clear D gene. The V end lost 0 bases, the J end lost 4 bases, and 11 bases lay between the germline ends. The CDR3 has 14 residues. CDR1 DFQATT and CDR2 SNEGSKA come from the germline V gene (reference sequence). The CDR3 protein is CSARDQKGADTQYF. The CDR3 DNA sequence: TGCAGTGCTAGAGATCAGAAGGGCGCAGATACGCAGTATTTT.

This clonotype is a singleton in its sample. This chain links TRBV4-1 with TRBJ2-2; D gene unclear. Germline CDR1 and CDR2: MGHRA and YSYEKL. Trimming cost V 2 bases and J 5 bases, with 6 bases left between them. The CDR3 totals 13 residues. CDR3 sequence reads: CASSQPSTGELFF. The CDR3 DNA reads TGCGCCAGCAGCCAACCTAGTACCGGGGAGCTGTTTTTT.

V usage is TRBV7-8 and J usage is TRBJ2-7; the match to TRBD1 covers 10 bases. Germline V CDR1 and CDR2: SGHVS, FQNEAQ. The CDR3 consists of 18 residues. V lost 5 bases, J lost 3 bases, and 16 bases stayed unmatched. The CDR3 sequence is CASSGRDRGPFSNYEQYF. The DNA of the CDR3 is TGTGCCAGCAGCGGCCGGGACAGGGGACCTTTCAGCAACTACGAGCAGTACTTC.

V usage is TRBV7-9 and J usage is TRBJ2-7; 12 bases are shared with TRBD2. The germline V gene has CDR1 SEHNR and CDR2 FQNEAQ (reference sequence). This CDR3 comprises 20 residues. Trimming removed 1 base from V and 0 bases from J; junction bases left unmatched: 13. This CDR3 is CASSLEGLAGLNPFSYEQYF. In DNA form, the CDR3 reads TGTGCCAGCAGCTTAGAGGGACTAGCGGGCTTAAACCCCTTCTCCTACGAGCAGTACTTC. Filled out from reference TRBV7-9 and TRBJ2-7, the complete variable domain reads DTGVSQNPRHKITKRGQNVTFRCDPISEHNRLYWYRQTLGQGPEFLTYFQNEAQLEKSRLLSDRFSAERPKGSFSTLEIQRTEQGDSAMYLCASSLEGLAGLNPFSYEQYFGPGTRLTVT.

With regard to this clonotype: No conserved phenylalanine or tryptophan is present at the end of the CDR3, so a read error is the likely explanation. V is TRBV4-1 and J is TRBJ2-1, with TRBD1 matching 9 bases. Per germline, CDR1 MGHRA and CDR2 YSYEKL. The CDR3 spans 18 residues. The trim removed 0 bases at V and 7 bases at J, leaving 13 bases unmatched. CDR3 loop: CASSQDQWPGQGRNEQFV. The CDR3 bases are TGCGCCAGCAGCCAAGACCAGTGGCCGGGACAGGGTAGGAATGAGCAGTTCGTC.

The gene calls are TRBV20-1 and TRBJ2-1; 8 nucleotides agree with TRBD2. The J call may be wrong; the DNA end is better matched by TRBJ2-7. The V gene's germline CDR1 is DFQATT and CDR2 SNEGSKA (reference sequence). The CDR3 is 18 amino acids. The CDR3 spells CSARPGTGLAGSTYEQYF. The CDR3 region has the DNA TGCAGTGCTAGACCCGGAACCGGGCTAGCGGGTTCCACCTACGAGCAGTACTTC.

The V call is TRBV13, the J call TRBJ1-2; the D is unclear. The length of the CDR3 is 13 residues. Germline V gives CDR1 PRHDT, CDR2 FYEKMQ (reference sequence). V lost 5 bases, J lost 6 bases, and 13 bases lay in between. The CDR3 sequence: CASSPTTPNGYTF. CDR3 DNA sequence: TGTGCCAGCAGCCCCACCACACCCAATGGCTACACCTTC.

This clonotype was found once. V and J are TRBV6-5 and TRBJ2-1, with 7 nucleotides matching TRBD1. V lost 2 bases to trimming and J lost 6 bases; unmatched junction nucleotides: 16. The V gene's germline CDR1 is MNHEY and CDR2 SVGAGI. The length of the CDR3 is 18 residues. The CDR3 spells CASSYTGQLTTWGNEQFF. CDR3 sequence (DNA): TGTGCCAGCAGTTACACGGGACAGCTGACAACGTGGGGCAATGAGCAGTTCTTC.